A selection of T cell receptor beta chains follows, all from one sample in a study of cytomegalovirus exposure and HLA in healthy donors. Measured with immunoSEQ multiplex PCR; TCRdb has only the in-frame clones, and not every one. Of 150,000 to 200,000 clones detected, about 83% appear once; the ten largest clones hold about 1.5%. Sample: PBMCs. All receptors come from a woman aged 18-29 years in good health and CMV-seronegative. Each CDR3 is given with its conserved first and last residue. Each record gives: D gene, clone size, J gene, V gene, CDR3 DNA, CDR3 protein. The D gene is left open where the match is weak. Clone size is given for some rows only: seen once, a few or many times, or a class if the clone is expanded.

d_call: -
clone_size: few
j_call: TRBJ1-6
v_call: TRBV2
cdr3_nt: TGTGCCAGCAGCGTCCGAGCGCCCCTCCACTTT
cdr3_aa: CASSVRAPLHF

d_call: TRBD1
clone_size: -
j_call: TRBJ1-5
v_call: TRBV6-5
cdr3_nt: TGTGCCAGCAACCAGGGGGTGTCTGGCAATCAGCCCCAGCATTTT
cdr3_aa: CASNQGVSGNQPQHF

d_call: TRBD2
clone_size: -
j_call: TRBJ2-3
v_call: TRBV28
cdr3_nt: TGTGCCAGCAGTTTTGTTTTGCCGGGGACTAGCGGAGGCCGATACACAGATACGCAGTATTTT
cdr3_aa: CASSFVLPGTSGGRYTDTQYF

d_call: -
clone_size: once
j_call: TRBJ2-7
v_call: TRBV10-3
cdr3_nt: TGTGCCATCAGTGCAGTTAACTCCTACGAGCAGTACTTC
cdr3_aa: CAISAVNSYEQYF

d_call: TRBD2
clone_size: -
j_call: TRBJ2-7
v_call: TRBV5-1
cdr3_nt: TGCGCCAGCAGCCTCGGGGAAGCGGGGGACCTCGAGCAGTACTTC
cdr3_aa: CASSLGEAGDLEQYF

d_call: TRBD2
clone_size: once
j_call: TRBJ2-5
v_call: TRBV18
cdr3_nt: TGTGCCAGCTCACCACTAGCGGGGGGACCCCACGGGGAGACCCAGTACTTC
cdr3_aa: CASSPLAGGPHGETQYF

d_call: TRBD2
clone_size: once
j_call: TRBJ2-3
v_call: TRBV2
cdr3_nt: TGTGCAGGAAGCGGGAGGGTACAGGGAGATACGCAGTATTTT
cdr3_aa: CAGSGRVQGDTQYF

d_call: -
clone_size: -
j_call: TRBJ1-2
v_call: TRBV2
cdr3_nt: TGTGCCAGCAGTGAATCGGTGGGGCTCCTCTACTATGGCTACACCTTC
cdr3_aa: CASSESVGLLYYGYTF

d_call: -
clone_size: -
j_call: TRBJ1-5
v_call: TRBV6-5
cdr3_nt: TGTGCCAGCAGTTACTCGGGGCAGAGCAATCAGCCCCAGCATTTT
cdr3_aa: CASSYSGQSNQPQHF

d_call: -
clone_size: -
j_call: TRBJ2-3
v_call: TRBV11-3
cdr3_nt: TGTGCCAGCAGCTTGGGAGCGAGCACAGATACGCAGTATTTT
cdr3_aa: CASSLGASTDTQYF

d_call: -
clone_size: -
j_call: TRBJ2-2
v_call: TRBV6-5
cdr3_nt: TGTGCCAGCAGTTACTCGAGAGGGTACACCGGGGAGCTGTTTTTT
cdr3_aa: CASSYSRGYTGELFF

d_call: -
clone_size: -
j_call: TRBJ1-2
v_call: TRBV5-1
cdr3_nt: TGCGCCAGCAGCCTACAGACAGCGAACTATGGCTACACCTTC
cdr3_aa: CASSLQTANYGYTF

d_call: -
clone_size: -
j_call: TRBJ2-5
v_call: TRBV13
cdr3_nt: TGTGCCAGCAGCTCCAACCAAGAGACCCAGTACTTC
cdr3_aa: CASSSNQETQYF